This T cell receptor beta chain was retrieved from a study of T-cell memory formation after mild COVID-19. Points from the study as a whole: Later expanders leaned CD4+, whereas day 15 to 85 contracting clones were balanced CD4/CD8.

The sample holds many counts of this clonotype. Its antigen is as yet unknown. TCRdb itself ran the 5' RACE reads through MiXCR, one entry per CDR3 protein. The table has roughly 130,000 distinct CDR3 sequences, about 6.5% seen once; the top ten hold about 2.2%. In germline, CDR1 is LGHDT, CDR2 YNNKEL (reference sequence). This CDR3 has 14 amino acids. Trimming left V 2 bases short and J 2 bases short, with 10 bases between. The chain couples TRBV3-1 to TRBJ2-7; D ambiguous. The source of this sequence is an adult woman who had mild COVID-19 (a few samples of this study predate the infection). Cell type and time point are not known. Specimen: PBMCs or a T cell subset sorted from them (not recorded which). This CDR3 reads CASSQTDRAYEQYF. The CDR3 nucleotides are TGTGCCAGCAGCCAAACTGACCGAGCCTACGAGCAGTACTTC.